This TCR beta chain was observed in a study of blood T cell repertoires in COVID-19. This CDR3 has 15 residues. CDR1 and CDR2 from the germline V gene are SNHLY and FYNNEI. The V end lost 0 bases, the J end lost 8 bases, and 13 bases lay between the germline ends. Authors' methods: Counts of nucleated cells, estimated from reference gene primer amplification, were obtained. TCRdb keeps only in-frame clones here, not all; method: immunoSEQ multiplex PCR. That table is the source of V, J and clone size, and D and trimming were worked out from the DNA. The sample lists 250,000 to 350,000 clones, 90% seen once, with over 3.5% in the top ten. Participants were placed into cohorts based on the clinical history they reported.

J is TRBJ1-4 and V is TRBV2; TRBD1 is a possible D gene (6 bases). The source of this sequence is a woman in her late teens or twenties with acute COVID-19. Material: PBMCs or T cells enriched from blood (not recorded which). DNA for the CDR3: TGTGCCAGCAGTGAAGCAGGCAGGGGTGGGGAAAAACTGTTTTTT. It translates to CASSEAGRGGEKLFF.